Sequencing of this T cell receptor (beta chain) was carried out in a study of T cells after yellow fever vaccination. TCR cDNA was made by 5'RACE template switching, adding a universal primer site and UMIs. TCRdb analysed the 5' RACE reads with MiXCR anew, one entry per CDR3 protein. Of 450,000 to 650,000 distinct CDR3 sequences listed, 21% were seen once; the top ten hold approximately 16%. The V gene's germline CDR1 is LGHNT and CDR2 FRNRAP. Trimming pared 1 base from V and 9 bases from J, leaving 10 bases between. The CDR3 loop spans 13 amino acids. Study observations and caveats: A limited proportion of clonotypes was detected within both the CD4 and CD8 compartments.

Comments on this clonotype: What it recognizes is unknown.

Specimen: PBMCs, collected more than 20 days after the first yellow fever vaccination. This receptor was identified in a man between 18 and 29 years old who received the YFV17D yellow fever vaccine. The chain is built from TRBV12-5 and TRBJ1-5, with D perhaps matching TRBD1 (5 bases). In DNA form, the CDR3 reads TGTGCTAGTGGTTTGGAAAATCAGGGGCCCCAGCATTTT. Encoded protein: CASGLENQGPQHF. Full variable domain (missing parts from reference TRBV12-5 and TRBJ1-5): DARVTQTPRHKVTEMGQEVTMRCQPILGHNTVFWYRQTMMQGLELLAYFRNRAPLDDSGMPKDRFSAEMPDATLATLKIQPSEPRDSAVYFCASGLENQGPQHFGDGTRLSIL.